These T cell receptor beta chains were read from a single sample in a study of blood T cell repertoires in COVID-19. Repertoires were generated with immunoSEQ multiplex PCR, while TCRdb's copy carries only in-frame clones and drops some. Here the sample spans approximately 190,000 clones, 80% to 90% being singletons. Sample: peripheral blood. The receptors here all came from a human donor in a cohort sampled during active COVID-19. Both conserved end residues are part of each CDR3. The D gene is left open where the match is weak. The size entry is marked missing in some rows and otherwise reads once, few, many or a size class.

- TRBJ2-7 TRBV11-2 - TGTGCCAGCAGCGTCAGGGTTGGCTACGAGCAGTACTTC CASSVRVGYEQYF
- TRBJ2-1 TRBV4-1 - TGCGCCAGCAGCCATCGCGGGGGCCTCTCCTACAATGAGCAGTTCTTC CASSHRGGLSYNEQFF
- TRBJ2-3 TRBV5-8 - TGTGCCAGCAGCCGGGCCGGGGATCTTCCAGATACGCAGTATTTT CASSRAGDLPDTQYF
once TRBJ2-3 TRBV5-1 TRBD2 TGCGCCAGCAACAGAGACCTCGGGGGAGGGGTCGCAGATACGCAGTATTTT CASNRDLGGGVADTQYF
- TRBJ1-2 TRBV28 - TGTGCCAGCAGTTTGGTGAGAGCGGAAGGCTACACCTTC CASSLVRAEGYTF
- TRBJ2-3 TRBV18 TRBD1 TGTGCCAGCTCACCACCTGTAAGGGACAGGGTCGGAGATACGCAGTATTTT CASSPPVRDRVGDTQYF
- TRBJ1-2 TRBV29-1 TRBD1 TGCAGCGTTTTCCCGACAGGGGGTCATGGCTACACCTTC CSVFPTGGHGYTF
- TRBJ2-6 TRBV5-1 TRBD2 TGCGCCAGCAGCCCGCTGACTAGCAGGGCTGGGGCCAACGTCCTGACTTTC CASSPLTSRAGANVLTF
few TRBJ2-1 TRBV5-1 - TGCGCCAGCAGCTCGGTATACAATGAGCAGTTCTTC CASSSVYNEQFF
- TRBJ2-5 TRBV4-1 - TGCGCCAGCAGCCACCCCCCGGGTGAGGTGGAGACCCAGTACTTC CASSHPPGEVETQYF
- TRBJ1-4 TRBV18 TRBD1 TGTGCCAGCTCACTCCGGGACAGGGACGAAAAACTGTTTTTT CASSLRDRDEKLFF
- TRBJ1-1 TRBV5-1 - TGCGCCAGCAGCAGGGACGGACAGGAAGCTTTCTTT CASSRDGQEAFF
- TRBJ2-5 TRBV4-2 - TGTGCCAGCAGCCAAGAGGAGCGTTGGGAGACCCAGTACTTC CASSQEERWETQYF
once TRBJ2-7 TRBV6-2/TRBV6-3 TRBD2 TGTGCCACCAGCGGGAGAATCCACGAGCAGTACTTC CATSGRIHEQYF
- TRBJ2-3 TRBV5-1 - TGCGCCAGCAGCTTGGACAGGGCCACAGATACGCAGTATTTT CASSLDRATDTQYF
- TRBJ2-1 TRBV5-4 TRBD2 TGTGCCAGCAGCTCGGCTGGGCTAGCGGGAGGACCGTTGTTTTTCGATGAGCAGTTCTTC CASSSAGLAGGPLFFDEQFF
once TRBJ2-5 TRBV7-2 - TGTGCCAGCAGCTACGGACACGGTTATGGTAGGGCCCAGTACTTC CASSYGHGYGRAQYF
- TRBJ2-7 TRBV15 - TGTGCCACCCTCTGGGCCGCGAATTACGAGCAGTACTTC CATLWAANYEQYF
once TRBJ1-6 TRBV3-1/TRBV3-2 - TGTGCCAGCAGCCAAGCCCCCCACACAGGGTCCTCAGGGCCACCCCTCCACTTT CASSQAPHTGSSGPPLHF
- TRBJ2-3 TRBV6-5 TRBD1 TGTGCCAGCATTAGGACAGGGGGGAGGGCAGATACGCAGTATTTT CASIRTGGRADTQYF
- TRBJ1-4 TRBV28 TRBD1 TGTGCCAGCAGTTTATGGGTGACAGGGGGGAGTGAAAAACTGTTTTTT CASSLWVTGGSEKLFF
- TRBJ2-7 TRBV15 TRBD2 TGTGCCACCAGCGCAGGACTAGAACTCTACGAGCAGTACTTC CATSAGLELYEQYF
- TRBJ2-1 TRBV7-9 TRBD2 TGTGCCAGCAACCCATGGAGCGGGGCGTTTCGGAATGAGCAGTTCTTC CASNPWSGAFRNEQFF
few TRBJ1-4 TRBV19 - TGTGCCAGTAGTACGCGATGGGGCGGCGAAAAACTGTTTTTT CASSTRWGGEKLFF
- TRBJ1-2 TRBV7-8 - TGTGCCAGCAGCCCCGGGTTCTATGGCTACACCTTC CASSPGFYGYTF
- TRBJ1-4 TRBV3-1/TRBV3-2 - TGTGCCAGCAGCCAAGATCCCAGGCCTAATGAAAAACTGTTTTTT CASSQDPRPNEKLFF
- TRBJ1-2 TRBV18 - TGTGCCAGCTCACCGAGGACAGAAAACTATGGCTACACCTTC CASSPRTENYGYTF
- TRBJ1-5 TRBV2 - TGTGCCAGCAGCACCTGGGGCAGTTTTGAGCCCCAGCATTTT CASSTWGSFEPQHF
- TRBJ1-5 TRBV27 - TGTGCCAGCAGTCTACGGAGCCCGGGGGTGGCCCAGCATTTT CASSLRSPGVAQHF
- TRBJ1-4 TRBV19 - TGTGCCAGTAGTGCAGGGTTCAGACTGTTTTTT CASSAGFRLFF
- TRBJ1-1 TRBV3-1/TRBV3-2 - TGTGCCAGCAGCCAAGTCCCAGGATCCACTGAAGCTTTCTTT CASSQVPGSTEAFF
- TRBJ2-3 TRBV9 TRBD2 TGTGCCAGCAGCAAAGACCCTAGCGGGGGTTTGATAGATACGCAGTATTTT CASSKDPSGGLIDTQYF
- TRBJ2-3 TRBV2 TRBD2 TGTGCCAGCAGCCCGGGTACTAGCGGGAGCCTCCCAGATACGCAGTATTTT CASSPGTSGSLPDTQYF
- TRBJ1-1 TRBV5-8 TRBD1 TGTGCCAGCAGCTTGGTGGGACAGGGTTTTGATGCTTTCTTT CASSLVGQGFDAFF
- TRBJ2-3 TRBV19 - TGTGCCAGTAGTATAGCGTCCAGTTTGAGCGTCCGCACAGATACGCAGTATTTT CASSIASSLSVRTDTQYF